This T cell receptor beta chain was captured in a study of blood T cell repertoires in COVID-19. Study background: The United States, Italy and Spain were the sources of the acute and convalescent COVID-19 samples. PBMCs, B-cell-depleted T cells, or T cells were the source of the cDNA or gDNA that made up the material.

Trimming took 1 base from V and 2 from J, leaving 8 bases between them. CDR1 is SGHVS and CDR2 is FQNEAQ in the germline V gene. The CDR3 is 15 amino acids. This clone showed up just a few times. TCRdb's table, derived via immunoSEQ multiplex PCR, lists solely in-frame clones and lacks some. The table lists 300,000 or so clones, approximately 89% of them singletons. Enrolment of Seattle patients took place during active infection, and they were followed longitudinally. Sequenced material: peripheral blood. The clonotype comes from a young woman with COVID-19, enrolled during active disease. The rearrangement links TRBV7-8 to TRBJ2-2; tentatively, D is TRBD2 (5 bases). CDR3 nucleotide sequence: TGTGCCAGCAGCTTAGGGACTCCTAACACCGGGGAGCTGTTTTTT. Amino acid sequence: CASSLGTPNTGELFF.